This note documents a single T cell receptor (beta chain) sequence. No antigen is known for it. This specimen belongs to a study of T cells in Graves' hyperthyroidism and ophthalmopathy. Across the whole study: The blood sample was taken at first diagnosis, before treatment began.

Trimming stripped 3 bases from V and 4 bases from J, with 12 bases between. The CDR3 covers 14 residues. CDR1 and CDR2 (germline): KGHSH, LQKENI. Study observations and caveats: Most thyroid-expanded clonotypes above 0.001 were also found in blood.

Absence of ophthalmopathy progression within 18 months defined stable Graves' hyperthyroidism. TCR beta CDR3 sequences were amplified from RNA transcripts. TCR CDR3 regions were first amplified by RT-PCR with HTBI primers. MiXCR, run by TCRdb on the multiplex PCR reads, gives a single entry per CDR3 protein. The repertoire consists of about 560,000 distinct CDR3 sequences, with 16% occurring once and the leading ten covering 18%. The sample comprised blood. The clonotype originates from a woman under 30 with Graves' hyperthyroidism. The V gene is TRBV18, the J gene TRBJ1-2; D not certain. CDR3 DNA: TGTGCCAGCTCACCCCGGGAACTCCCCTATGGCTACACCTTC. Translation gives CASSPRELPYGYTF.